This T cell receptor (beta chain) was sequenced for a study of T-cell reconstitution after alpha-beta-depleted transplantation in children. Study-level points and caveats: Some patients showed high day-60 TCRbeta diversity, which derived from surviving recipient T cells and thymic progenitors. After transplant, at about two months, alpha-beta T cells were reportedly derived from several hundred expanded graft clones. Hyperexpanded clones declined; after one year, newly produced T cells mostly supplied diversity.

Molecular barcoding with unique molecular identifiers was used for the TCRbeta library. TCRdb re-derived calls from the PCR reads in MiXCR, one entry per CDR3 protein. This sample has almost 250,000 distinct CDR3 sequences, with about a quarter found just once. This clonotype was seen a few times. Its target is unknown. The CDR3 spans 16 residues. From germline, CDR1 is KGHDR and CDR2 SFDVKD. Trimming cost V 3 bases and J 3 bases; bases outside gene matches: 7. The sample consisted of PBMCs, taken before TCRalphabeta/CD19-depleted stem cell transplant. The chain combines TRBV24-1 with TRBJ2-7; 10 positions agree with TRBD1. The receptor's source is a girl aged 2-10 years with Fanconi anemia, due to receive a stem cell transplant. The chain's CDR3 is CATSDAGTGESYEQYF. CDR3 in DNA: TGTGCCACCAGTGATGCCGGGACAGGGGAGAGCTACGAGCAGTACTTC.